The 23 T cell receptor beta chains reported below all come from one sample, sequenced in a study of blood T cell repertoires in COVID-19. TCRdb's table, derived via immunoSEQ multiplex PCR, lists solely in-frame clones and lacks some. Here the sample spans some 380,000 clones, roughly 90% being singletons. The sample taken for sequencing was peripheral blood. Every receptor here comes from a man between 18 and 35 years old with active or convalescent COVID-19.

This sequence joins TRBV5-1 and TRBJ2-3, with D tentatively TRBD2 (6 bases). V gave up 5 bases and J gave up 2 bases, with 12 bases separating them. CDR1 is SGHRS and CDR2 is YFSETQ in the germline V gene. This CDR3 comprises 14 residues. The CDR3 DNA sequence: TGCGCCAGCAGTGGAGGGAGTATCACAGATACGCAGTATTTT. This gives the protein CASSGGSITDTQYF.

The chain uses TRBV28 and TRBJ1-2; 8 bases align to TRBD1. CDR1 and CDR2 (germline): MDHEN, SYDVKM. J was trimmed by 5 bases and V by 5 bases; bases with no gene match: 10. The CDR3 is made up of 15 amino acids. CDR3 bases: TGTGCCAGCAGTCCCGAGGACAGGGATTCTTATGGCTACACCTTC. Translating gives CASSPEDRDSYGYTF.

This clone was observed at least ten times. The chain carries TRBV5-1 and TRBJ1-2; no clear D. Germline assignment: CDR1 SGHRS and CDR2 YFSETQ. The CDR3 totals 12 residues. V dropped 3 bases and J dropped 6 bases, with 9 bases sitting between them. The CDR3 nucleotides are TGCGCCAGCAGCTCGACACTAGATGGCTACACCTTC. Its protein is CASSSTLDGYTF.

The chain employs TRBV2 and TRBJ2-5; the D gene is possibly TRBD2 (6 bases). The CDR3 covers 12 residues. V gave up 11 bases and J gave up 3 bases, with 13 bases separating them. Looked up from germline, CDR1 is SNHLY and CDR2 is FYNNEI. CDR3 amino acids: CARRDSEETQYF. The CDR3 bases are TGTGCCCGCCGGGACTCTGAAGAGACCCAGTACTTC.

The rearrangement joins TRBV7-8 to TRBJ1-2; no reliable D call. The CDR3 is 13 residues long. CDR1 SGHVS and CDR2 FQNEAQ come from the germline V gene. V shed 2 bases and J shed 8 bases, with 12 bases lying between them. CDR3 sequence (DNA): TGTGCCAGCAGCTTATCCTGGAGCCAGGGCTACACCTTC. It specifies CASSLSWSQGYTF.

The chain's CDR3 is CASSLVEGTLHF. For the CDR3, the DNA is TGTGCCAGCAGCTTGGTAGAGGGTACCCTCCACTTT. V gene TRBV7-9 combines with J gene TRBJ1-6; D not resolved. Per germline, CDR1 SEHNR and CDR2 FQNEAQ (reference sequence). The CDR3 is made up of 12 amino acids. Trimming shortened V by 3 bases and J by 14 bases, and 11 bases separated the two germline ends.

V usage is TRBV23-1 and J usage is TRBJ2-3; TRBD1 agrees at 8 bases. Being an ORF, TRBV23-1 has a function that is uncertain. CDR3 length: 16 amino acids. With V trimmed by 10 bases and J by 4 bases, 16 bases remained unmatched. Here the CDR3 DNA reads TGCGCCATCCAAGTTCTAGGACAGGGACCACCAGATACGCAGTATTTT. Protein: CAIQVLGQGPPDTQYF.

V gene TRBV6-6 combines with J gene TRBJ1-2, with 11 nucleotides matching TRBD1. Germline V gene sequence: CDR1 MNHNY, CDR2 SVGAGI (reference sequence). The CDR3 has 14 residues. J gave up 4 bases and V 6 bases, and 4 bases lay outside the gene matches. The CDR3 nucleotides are TGTGCCAGCAGCCGGGACAGGGGGTTCTATGGCTACACCTTC. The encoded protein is CASSRDRGFYGYTF.

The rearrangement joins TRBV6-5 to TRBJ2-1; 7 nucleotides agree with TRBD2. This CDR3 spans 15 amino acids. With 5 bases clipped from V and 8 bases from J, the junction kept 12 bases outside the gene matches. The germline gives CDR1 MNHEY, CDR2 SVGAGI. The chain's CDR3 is CASSQNGGRGDEQFF. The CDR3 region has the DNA TGTGCCAGCAGTCAAAACGGCGGGAGAGGGGATGAGCAGTTCTTC.

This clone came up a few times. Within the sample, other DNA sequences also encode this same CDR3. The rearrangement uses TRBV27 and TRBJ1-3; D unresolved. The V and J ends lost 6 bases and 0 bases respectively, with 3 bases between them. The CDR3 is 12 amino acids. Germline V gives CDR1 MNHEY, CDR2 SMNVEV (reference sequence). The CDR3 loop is CASSFSGNTIYF. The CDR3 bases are TGTGCCAGCAGCTTCTCTGGAAACACCATATATTTT.

The CDR3 bases are TGTGCCAGCAGCTTAGGAGATTCTCAGCCCCAGCATTTT. Its protein product is CASSLGDSQPQHF. V usage is TRBV7-2 and J usage is TRBJ1-5; D ambiguous. Deletions cut 1 base from V and 6 bases from J, with 7 bases between. Germline V gives CDR1 SGHTA, CDR2 FQGNSA. The CDR3 runs 13 residues.

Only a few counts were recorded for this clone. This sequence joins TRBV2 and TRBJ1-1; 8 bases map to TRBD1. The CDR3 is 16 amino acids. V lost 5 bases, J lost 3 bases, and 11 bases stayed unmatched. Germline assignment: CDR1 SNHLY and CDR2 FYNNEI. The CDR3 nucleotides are TGTGCCAGCAGTAGACCCGGACAGGGTATTTACACTGAAGCTTTCTTT. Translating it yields CASSRPGQGIYTEAFF. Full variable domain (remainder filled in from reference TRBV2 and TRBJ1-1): EPEVTQTPSHQVTQMGQEVILRCVPISNHLYFYWYRQILGQKVEFLVSFYNNEISEKSEIFDDQFSVERPDGSNFTLKIRSTKLEDSAMYFCASSRPGQGIYTEAFFGQGTRLTVV.

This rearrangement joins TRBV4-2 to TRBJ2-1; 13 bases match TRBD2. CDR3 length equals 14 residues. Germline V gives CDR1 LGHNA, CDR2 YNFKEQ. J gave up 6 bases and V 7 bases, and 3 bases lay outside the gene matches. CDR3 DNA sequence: TGTGCCAGCAAACTAGCGGGGGGGCCCAATGAGCAGTTCTTC. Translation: CASKLAGGPNEQFF.

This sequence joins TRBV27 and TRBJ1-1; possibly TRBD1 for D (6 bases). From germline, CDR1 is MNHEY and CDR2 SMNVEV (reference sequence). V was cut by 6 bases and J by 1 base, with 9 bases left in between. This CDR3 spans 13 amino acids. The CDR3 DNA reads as TGTGCCAGCAGAACGACAGGGAACACTGAAGCTTTCTTT. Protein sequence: CASRTTGNTEAFF.

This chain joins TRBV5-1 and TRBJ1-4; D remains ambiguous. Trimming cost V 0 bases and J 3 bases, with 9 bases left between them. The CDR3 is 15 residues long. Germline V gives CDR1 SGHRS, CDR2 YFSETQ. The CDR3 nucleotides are TGCGCCAGCAGCTTGGAGCGGACGTCTAATGAAAAACTGTTTTTT. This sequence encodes CASSLERTSNEKLFF.

CDR3 loop: CASSSHRGTQETQYF. The DNA for the CDR3 is TGTGCCAGCAGTTCCCACCGGGGAACCCAAGAGACCCAGTACTTC. The rearrangement joins TRBV6-5 to TRBJ2-5; D might be TRBD2 (5 bases). Trimming removed 4 bases at V and 1 base at J, with 13 bases between. This CDR3 spans 15 amino acids. Germline V gene lookup returns CDR1 MNHEY and CDR2 SVGAGI.

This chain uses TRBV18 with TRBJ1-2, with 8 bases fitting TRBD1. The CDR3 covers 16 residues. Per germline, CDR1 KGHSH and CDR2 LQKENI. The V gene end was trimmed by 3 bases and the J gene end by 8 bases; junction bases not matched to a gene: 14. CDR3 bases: TGTGCCAGCTCACCCGAGTCGACAGGGGCCCTGCGGGGCTACACCTTC. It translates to CASSPESTGALRGYTF.

The CDR3 sequence is CSVASGLAAGELFF. The DNA of the CDR3 is TGCAGCGTTGCCTCGGGACTAGCCGCCGGGGAGCTGTTTTTT. The rearrangement links TRBV29-1 to TRBJ2-2; 9 nucleotides line up with TRBD2. CDR1 and CDR2 from the germline V gene are SQVTM and ANQGSEA. This CDR3 has 14 residues. J was trimmed by 6 bases and V by 4 bases; bases with no gene match: 6.

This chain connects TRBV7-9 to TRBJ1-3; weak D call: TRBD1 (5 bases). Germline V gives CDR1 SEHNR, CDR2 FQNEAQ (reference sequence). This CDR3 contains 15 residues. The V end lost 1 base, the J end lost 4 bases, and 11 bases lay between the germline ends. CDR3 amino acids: CASSLVPGLGNTIYF. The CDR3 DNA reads TGTGCCAGCAGCTTAGTACCAGGGCTCGGAAACACCATATATTTT.

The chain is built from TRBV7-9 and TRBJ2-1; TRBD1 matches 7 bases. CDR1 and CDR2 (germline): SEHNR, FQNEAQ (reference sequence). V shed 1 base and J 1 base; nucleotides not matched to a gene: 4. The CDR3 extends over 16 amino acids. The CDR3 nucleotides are TGTGCCAGCAGCTTAGAGGGGGCATTATCCTACAATGAGCAGTTCTTC. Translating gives CASSLEGALSYNEQFF. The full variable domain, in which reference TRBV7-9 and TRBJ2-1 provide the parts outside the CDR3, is DTGVSQNPRHKITKRGQNVTFRCDPISEHNRLYWYRQTLGQGPEFLTYFQNEAQLEKSRLLSDRFSAERPKGSFSTLEIQRTEQGDSAMYLCASSLEGALSYNEQFFGPGTRLTVL.

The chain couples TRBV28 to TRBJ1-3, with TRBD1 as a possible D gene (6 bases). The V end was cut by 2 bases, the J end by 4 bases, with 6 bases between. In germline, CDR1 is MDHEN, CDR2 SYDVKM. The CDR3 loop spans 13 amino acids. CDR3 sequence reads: CASSLGTGNTIYF. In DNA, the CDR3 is TGTGCCAGCAGTTTAGGGACAGGAAACACCATATATTTT.

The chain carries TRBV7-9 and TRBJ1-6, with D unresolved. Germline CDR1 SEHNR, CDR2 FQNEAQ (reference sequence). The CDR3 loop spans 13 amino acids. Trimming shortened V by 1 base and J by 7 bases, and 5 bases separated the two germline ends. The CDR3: CASSLVENSPLHF. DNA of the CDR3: TGTGCCAGCAGCTTAGTAGAAAATTCACCCCTCCACTTT.

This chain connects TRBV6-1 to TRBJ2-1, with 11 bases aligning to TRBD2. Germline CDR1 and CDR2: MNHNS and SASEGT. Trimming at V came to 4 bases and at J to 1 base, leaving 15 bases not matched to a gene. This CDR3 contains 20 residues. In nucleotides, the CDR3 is TGTGCCAGCAGTGCGGTCGCGGCTAGCGGGAGGTTTTTATCCTACAATGAGCAGTTCTTC. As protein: CASSAVAASGRFLSYNEQFF.